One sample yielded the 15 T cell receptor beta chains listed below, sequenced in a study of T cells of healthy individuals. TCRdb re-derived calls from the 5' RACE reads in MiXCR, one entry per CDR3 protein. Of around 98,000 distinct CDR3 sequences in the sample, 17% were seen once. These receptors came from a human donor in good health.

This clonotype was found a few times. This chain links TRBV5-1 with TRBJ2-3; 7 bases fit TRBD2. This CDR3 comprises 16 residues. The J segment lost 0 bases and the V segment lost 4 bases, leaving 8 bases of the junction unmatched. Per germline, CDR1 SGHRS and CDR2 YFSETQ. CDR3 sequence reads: CASSPGLVASTDTQYF. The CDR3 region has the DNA TGCGCCAGCAGCCCAGGACTAGTGGCTAGCACAGATACGCAGTATTTT.

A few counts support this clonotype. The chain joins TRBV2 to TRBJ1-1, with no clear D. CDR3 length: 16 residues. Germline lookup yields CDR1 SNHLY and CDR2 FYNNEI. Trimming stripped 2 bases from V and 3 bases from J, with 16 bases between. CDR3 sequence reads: CASSELSPGPHTEAFF. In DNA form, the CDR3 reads TGTGCCAGCAGTGAACTATCACCCGGGCCCCACACTGAAGCTTTCTTT.

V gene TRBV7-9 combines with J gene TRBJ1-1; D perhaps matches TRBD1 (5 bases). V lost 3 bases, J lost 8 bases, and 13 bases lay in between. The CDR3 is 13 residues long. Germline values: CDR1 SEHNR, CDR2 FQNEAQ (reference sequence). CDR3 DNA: TGTGCCAGCAGCTTGGAGGGGACTGCCGAAGCTTTCTTT. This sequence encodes CASSLEGTAEAFF.

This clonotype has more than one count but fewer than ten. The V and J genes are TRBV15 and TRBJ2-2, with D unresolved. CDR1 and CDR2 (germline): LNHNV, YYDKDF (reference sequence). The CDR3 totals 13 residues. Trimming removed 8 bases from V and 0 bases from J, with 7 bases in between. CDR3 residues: CATRAANTGELFF. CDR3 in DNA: TGTGCCACCCGGGCCGCGAACACCGGGGAGCTGTTTTTT.

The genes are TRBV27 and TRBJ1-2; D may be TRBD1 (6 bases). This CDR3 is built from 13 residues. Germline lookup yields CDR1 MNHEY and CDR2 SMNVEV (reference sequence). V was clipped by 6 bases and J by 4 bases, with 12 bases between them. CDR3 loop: CASSQGRVYGYTF. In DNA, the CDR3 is TGTGCCAGCAGCCAGGGGCGCGTCTATGGCTACACCTTC.

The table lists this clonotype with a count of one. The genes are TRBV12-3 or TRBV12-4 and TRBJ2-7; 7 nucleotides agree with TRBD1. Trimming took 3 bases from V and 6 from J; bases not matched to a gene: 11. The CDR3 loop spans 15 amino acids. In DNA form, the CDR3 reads TGTGCCAGCAGTTTTTCGCAGACAGGGCCCCTCGAGCAGTACTTC. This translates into CASSFSQTGPLEQYF.

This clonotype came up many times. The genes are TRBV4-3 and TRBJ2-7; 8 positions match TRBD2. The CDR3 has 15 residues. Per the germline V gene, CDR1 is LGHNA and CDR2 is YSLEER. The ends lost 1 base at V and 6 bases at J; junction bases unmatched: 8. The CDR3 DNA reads TGCGCCAGCAGCCAAGCGTTAGCGGGGATTCTCGAGCAGTACTTC. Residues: CASSQALAGILEQYF.

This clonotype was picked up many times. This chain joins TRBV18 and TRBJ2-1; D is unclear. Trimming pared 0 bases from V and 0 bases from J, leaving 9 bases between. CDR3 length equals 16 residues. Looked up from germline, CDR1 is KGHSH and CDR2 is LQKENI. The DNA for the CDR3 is TGTGCCAGCTCACCACCATTAAGGACCTCCTACAATGAGCAGTTCTTC. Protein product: CASSPPLRTSYNEQFF.

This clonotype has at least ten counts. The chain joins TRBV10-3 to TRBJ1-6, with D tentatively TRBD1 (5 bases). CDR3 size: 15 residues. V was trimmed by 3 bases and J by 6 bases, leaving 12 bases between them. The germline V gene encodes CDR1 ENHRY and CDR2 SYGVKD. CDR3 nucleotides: TGTGCCATCAGTGACATTCGACAGTCTAATTCACCCCTCCACTTT. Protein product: CAISDIRQSNSPLHF.

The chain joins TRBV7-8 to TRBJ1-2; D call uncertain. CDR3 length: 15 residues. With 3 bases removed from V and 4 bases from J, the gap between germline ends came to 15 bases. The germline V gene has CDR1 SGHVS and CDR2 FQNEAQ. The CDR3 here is CASSFTGSQSYGYTF. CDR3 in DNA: TGTGCCAGCAGCTTCACGGGTTCCCAATCCTATGGCTACACCTTC.

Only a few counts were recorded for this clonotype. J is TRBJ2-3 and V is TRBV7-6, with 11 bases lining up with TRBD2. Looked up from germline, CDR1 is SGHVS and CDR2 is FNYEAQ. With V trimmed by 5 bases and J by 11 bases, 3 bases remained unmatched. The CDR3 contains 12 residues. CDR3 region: CASSQLAGGQYF. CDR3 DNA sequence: TGTGCCAGCAGCCAGCTAGCGGGGGGGCAGTATTTT.

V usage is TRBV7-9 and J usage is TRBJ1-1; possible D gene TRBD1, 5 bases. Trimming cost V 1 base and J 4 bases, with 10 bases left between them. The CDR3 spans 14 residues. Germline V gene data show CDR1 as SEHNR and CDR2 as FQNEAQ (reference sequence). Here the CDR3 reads CASSLVSGPTEAFF. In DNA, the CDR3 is TGTGCCAGCAGCTTAGTCTCAGGGCCCACTGAAGCTTTCTTT.

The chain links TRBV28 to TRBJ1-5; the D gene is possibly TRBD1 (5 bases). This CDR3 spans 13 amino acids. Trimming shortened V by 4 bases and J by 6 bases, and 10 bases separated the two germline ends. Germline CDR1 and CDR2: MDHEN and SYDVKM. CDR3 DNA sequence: TGTGCCAGCAGTTCCAGGGTGGGTCAGCCCCAGCATTTT. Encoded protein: CASSSRVGQPQHF.

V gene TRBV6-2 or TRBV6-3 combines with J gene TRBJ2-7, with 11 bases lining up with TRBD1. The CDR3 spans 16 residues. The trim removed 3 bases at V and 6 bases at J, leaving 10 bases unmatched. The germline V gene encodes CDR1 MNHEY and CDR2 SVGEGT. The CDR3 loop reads CASSYPIPGQGVEQYF. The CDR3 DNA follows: TGTGCCAGCAGTTATCCCATCCCGGGACAGGGGGTCGAGCAGTACTTC.

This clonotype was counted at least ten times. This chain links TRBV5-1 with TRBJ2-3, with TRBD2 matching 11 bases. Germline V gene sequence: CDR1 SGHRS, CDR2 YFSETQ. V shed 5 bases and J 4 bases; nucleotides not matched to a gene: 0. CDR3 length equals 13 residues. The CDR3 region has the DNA TGCGCCAGCAGGGGACTAGCGGCAGATACGCAGTATTTT. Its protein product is CASRGLAADTQYF. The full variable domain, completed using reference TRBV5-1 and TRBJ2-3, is KAGVTQTPRYLIKTRGQQVTLSCSPISGHRSVSWYQQTPGQGLQFLFEYFSETQRNKGNFPGRFSGRQFSNSRSEMNVSTLELGDSALYLCASRGLAADTQYFGPGTRLTVL.